This TCR beta chain comes out of a study of identical twins. General observations from the study: Out-of-frame alpha sequences common to twins exhibited an excess of low generation probability. Model-predicted out-of-frame TCR alpha sharing fell below observed values in monozygotic twins.

This CDR3 region has 17 residues. Deletions cut 4 bases from V and 4 bases from J, with 23 bases between. CDR1 and CDR2 (germline): SQVTM, ANQGSEA. A word on this clonotype: Antigen: not known.

TCRdb used MiXCR to reprocess the 5' RACE reads, holding one entry per CDR3 protein. Of roughly 1,500,000 distinct CDR3 sequences in the sample, 25% to 35% were seen once. The sample was cord blood. The sequence was collected from a newborn girl in good health. The chain uses TRBV29-1 and TRBJ2-1; a possible D gene is TRBD1 (5 bases). The CDR3 DNA sequence: TGCAGCGTTGGAATCATTATTTCCAGGCAGGGTTACAATGAGCAGTTCTTC. Amino acid sequence: CSVGIIISRQGYNEQFF.